These 28 T cell receptor beta chains were sequenced from one sample in a study of T cell changes during pregnancy in multiple sclerosis. Assay: immunoSEQ multiplex PCR; the TCRdb copy retains only in-frame clones and omits some. The sample records about 70,000 clones, about nine tenths being singletons. Material: CD4+ T cells from peripheral blood mononuclear cells, obtained after pregnancy. These receptors originate from a female donor with multiple sclerosis, enrolled in a pregnancy study.

The chain uses TRBV9 and TRBJ1-1; TRBD1 aligns across 7 bases. The junction had 3 bases not matched to a gene; V was cut back by 3 bases and J by 4 bases. The germline V gene encodes CDR1 SGDLS and CDR2 YYNGEE. The CDR3 consists of 13 residues. CDR3 coding DNA: TGTGCCAGCAGCGGAACAGGGGTCACTGAAGCTTTCTTT. Protein sequence: CASSGTGVTEAFF.

About this clone itself: A read error may explain this, as a much larger clone is one base away. The sample contains more than one DNA sequence encoding this CDR3. The J gene is TRBJ2-7, the V gene TRBV5-1; TRBD1 might be the D (6 bases). Germline-derived CDR1 and CDR2 are SGHRS and YFSETQ. The CDR3 length is 12 residues. The CDR3 is CASSGQHYEQYF. For the CDR3, the DNA is TGCGCTAGCAGCGGACAGCACTACGAGCAGTACTTC.

The chain is built from TRBV5-1 and TRBJ2-1; 8 bases are a match to TRBD1. In germline, CDR1 is SGHRS, CDR2 YFSETQ. V was clipped by 5 bases and J by 8 bases; unmatched bases: 9. This CDR3 region has 14 residues. DNA for the CDR3: TGCGCCAGCAGGTGGACAGGGTTTCAGGATGAGCAGTTCTTC. Translating gives CASRWTGFQDEQFF.

The V and J genes are TRBV5-1 and TRBJ1-1; D unclear. The CDR3 length is 14 residues. V was shortened by 2 bases and J by 1 base, with 9 bases between the two germline ends. Germline CDR1 SGHRS, CDR2 YFSETQ. The DNA for the CDR3 is TGCGCCAGCAGCTTTAGACTTCCGAACACTGAAGCTTTCTTT. This encodes CASSFRLPNTEAFF.

CDR3 bases: TGTGCCAGCAGACTCAATCCCGGGACAGGGTTAAAGGAACTGTTTTTT. Its translation: CASRLNPGTGLKELFF. The rearrangement links TRBV2 to TRBJ1-4; 9 nucleotides agree with TRBD1. CDR3 length: 16 residues. Trimming removed 6 bases from V and 12 bases from J; junction bases left unmatched: 17. Germline V gene sequence: CDR1 SNHLY, CDR2 FYNNEI.

The V and J genes are TRBV18 and TRBJ1-1, with 9 bases matching TRBD1. The CDR3 extends over 18 amino acids. CDR1 is KGHSH, CDR2 LQKENI, per germline. V lost 6 bases, J lost 4 bases, and 18 bases stayed unmatched. CDR3 sequence: CASSTRTGDSIGSTEAFF. The CDR3 DNA reads as TGTGCCAGCTCTACAAGGACAGGGGATAGTATCGGGAGCACTGAAGCTTTCTTT.

The V gene is TRBV9, the J gene TRBJ2-3; weak D call: TRBD1 (6 bases). The CDR3 has 15 residues. V dropped 6 bases and J dropped 0 bases, with 14 bases sitting between them. Germline assignment: CDR1 SGDLS and CDR2 YYNGEE. The CDR3 loop reads CASTKITGSTDTQYF. CDR3 DNA: TGTGCCAGCACGAAGATTACAGGGAGCACAGATACGCAGTATTTT.

The chain employs TRBV18 and TRBJ1-6, with 7 positions matching TRBD1. V lost 3 bases, J lost 7 bases, and 6 bases stayed unmatched. Germline CDR1 is KGHSH and CDR2 is LQKENI. The CDR3 is 15 residues long. The DNA for the CDR3 is TGTGCCAGCTCACCTGGGGGGACAGAGAATTCACCCCTCCACTTT. Encoded protein: CASSPGGTENSPLHF.

V is TRBV19 and J is TRBJ1-2, with D tentatively TRBD1 (5 bases). Germline CDR1 and CDR2: LNHDA and SQIVND (reference sequence). Trimming shortened V by 7 bases and J by 6 bases, and 21 bases separated the two germline ends. The CDR3 extends over 15 amino acids. The CDR3 region is CASKRLSAGGHGYTF. The CDR3 bases are TGTGCCAGTAAAAGGCTATCAGCGGGGGGACATGGCTACACCTTC.

This clone showed up just once. The V and J genes are TRBV27 and TRBJ2-7; 7 bases match TRBD1. The CDR3 is 15 amino acids. Germline assignment: CDR1 MNHEY and CDR2 SMNVEV (reference sequence). Trimming took 7 bases from V and 3 from J; bases not matched to a gene: 12. The CDR3 region has the DNA TGTGCCAGCAAAATAAGGGACAGTCTTGTCTACGAGCAGTACTTC. Translated: CASKIRDSLVYEQYF.

V is TRBV30 and J is TRBJ2-1; a possible D gene is TRBD2 (6 bases). Germline V gene data show CDR1 as GTSNPN and CDR2 as SVGIG (reference sequence). Trimming stripped 3 bases from V and 9 bases from J, with 21 bases between. The CDR3 has 15 residues. As DNA, the CDR3 is TGTGCCTGGAGCCCCATTGGGACCGGGGGAAGTGAGCAGTTCTTC. It specifies CAWSPIGTGGSEQFF.

V usage is TRBV5-1 and J usage is TRBJ2-7; 9 bases map to TRBD2. The CDR3 consists of 17 residues. The germline gives CDR1 SGHRS, CDR2 YFSETQ. J was trimmed by 2 bases and V by 0 bases; bases with no gene match: 9. The CDR3 sequence: CASSLEAPSGAAYEQYF. The DNA of the CDR3 is TGCGCCAGCAGCTTGGAGGCCCCTAGCGGGGCGGCCTACGAGCAGTACTTC. Full variable domain (rest looked up from reference TRBV5-1 and TRBJ2-7): KAGVTQTPRYLIKTRGQQVTLSCSPISGHRSVSWYQQTPGQGLQFLFEYFSETQRNKGNFPGRFSGRQFSNSRSEMNVSTLELGDSALYLCASSLEAPSGAAYEQYFGPGTRLTVT.

The rearrangement joins TRBV28 to TRBJ2-7; tentative D call: TRBD1 (5 bases). The CDR3 is 12 amino acids. Trimming took off 6 bases at V and 0 bases at J, with 6 bases between the two ends. Germline loops: CDR1 MDHEN, CDR2 SYDVKM. Here the CDR3 DNA reads TGTGCCAGCAGGCAGGGCTCCTACGAGCAGTACTTC. Translating gives CASRQGSYEQYF.

The rearrangement joins TRBV7-3 to TRBJ2-7; perhaps TRBD1 as D (6 bases). Trimming took 5 bases from V and 2 from J, leaving 13 bases between them. There are 14 residues in the CDR3. Per germline, CDR1 SGHTA and CDR2 FQGTGA. For the CDR3, the DNA is TGTGCCAGCAGCCCCCAAGGGGGTCCCTACGAGCAGTACTTC. Its protein is CASSPQGGPYEQYF. Based on the CDR3 plus reference TRBV7-3 and TRBJ2-7, the full variable domain is GAGVSQTPSNKVTEKGKYVELRCDPISGHTALYWYRQSLGQGPEFLIYFQGTGAADDSGLPNDRFFAVRPEGSVSTLKIQRTERGDSAVYLCASSPQGGPYEQYFGPGTRLTVT.

The chain combines TRBV25-1 with TRBJ2-4; 8 bases align to TRBD2. Germline CDR1 and CDR2: MGHDK and SYGVNS. V trimming: 5 bases; J trimming: 10 bases; junction bases outside the gene matches: 10. The CDR3 has 14 amino acids. The CDR3 loop is CASSTSGGAQIQYF. CDR3 sequence (DNA): TGTGCCAGCAGTACCTCCGGGGGGGCCCAGATTCAGTACTTC.

The chain has TRBV10-2 and TRBJ2-7; 7 positions agree with TRBD1. There are 14 residues in the CDR3. The V and J ends lost 1 base and 1 base, in that order; junction bases with no gene match: 1. Germline values: CDR1 WSHSY, CDR2 SAAADI. CDR3 DNA sequence: TGCGCCAGCAGTGAGTTGGGACAGTCCTACGAGCAGTACTTC. Protein sequence: CASSELGQSYEQYF.

The rearrangement links TRBV7-7 to TRBJ2-5, with TRBD2 as a possible D gene (5 bases). Germline CDR1 and CDR2: SSHAT and FNYEAQ (reference sequence). Trimming shortened V by 3 bases and J by 5 bases, and 10 bases separated the two germline ends. This CDR3 has 13 amino acids. CDR3 bases: TGTGCCAGCAGCTTTATAGCGTCTGAGACCCAGTACTTC. It encodes CASSFIASETQYF.

Written as DNA, the CDR3 is TGCGCCAGCAGCTTGGACAGGGGGAGCTATGGCTACACCTTC. Encoded protein: CASSLDRGSYGYTF. V and J are TRBV5-1 and TRBJ1-2, with 8 bases lining up with TRBD1. V lost 0 bases and J lost 4; bases outside the gene matches: 2. In germline, CDR1 is SGHRS, CDR2 YFSETQ. This CDR3 has 14 residues.

Here the CDR3 reads CASSQDTSGRGADTQYF. CDR3 nucleotides: TGTGCCAGCAGCCAGGATACTAGCGGGAGGGGGGCAGATACGCAGTATTTT. The rearrangement links TRBV4-2 to TRBJ2-3, with 13 positions matching TRBD2. With 3 bases clipped from V and 4 bases from J, the junction kept 7 bases outside the gene matches. The length of the CDR3 is 17 residues. Germline assignment: CDR1 LGHNA and CDR2 YNFKEQ.

The chain uses TRBV13 and TRBJ1-1, with D possibly matching TRBD1 (5 bases). The germline V gene encodes CDR1 PRHDT and CDR2 FYEKMQ (reference sequence). The CDR3 length is 13 residues. V was shortened by 5 bases and J by 6 bases, with 13 bases between the two germline ends. CDR3 in DNA: TGTGCCAGCAGCGTTAGACAGTCCCCTGAAGCTTTCTTT. It codes for CASSVRQSPEAFF.

This rearrangement joins TRBV2 to TRBJ1-4; TRBD1 matches 7 bases. There are 14 residues in the CDR3. With 6 bases clipped from V and 6 bases from J, the junction kept 7 bases outside the gene matches. Germline assignment: CDR1 SNHLY and CDR2 FYNNEI. The CDR3 spells CASSPRDSYEKLFF. The CDR3 coding sequence is TGTGCCAGCAGCCCTCGGGACAGCTATGAAAAACTGTTTTTT.

The gene calls are TRBV5-6 and TRBJ1-2; 8 bases agree with TRBD1. The CDR3 totals 16 residues. The J segment lost 4 bases and the V segment lost 4 bases, leaving 12 bases of the junction unmatched. Germline loops: CDR1 SGHDT, CDR2 YYEEEE. The CDR3 sequence: CASSPKGTGVRYGYTF. The CDR3 DNA reads TGTGCCAGCAGCCCGAAGGGGACAGGCGTTCGCTATGGCTACACCTTC. The whole variable domain, remainder taken from reference TRBV5-6 and TRBJ1-2, is DAGVTQSPTHLIKTRGQQVTLRCSPKSGHDTVSWYQQALGQGPQFIFQYYEEEERQRGNFPDRFSGHQFPNYSSELNVNALLLGDSALYLCASSPKGTGVRYGYTFGSGTRLTVV.

The rearrangement uses TRBV2 and TRBJ1-3; D unresolved. V lost 3 bases to trimming and J lost 2 bases, with 11 bases between them. Looked up from germline, CDR1 is SNHLY and CDR2 is FYNNEI. The CDR3 totals 15 residues. This CDR3 reads CASSETGVPGNTIYF. The CDR3 DNA is TGTGCCAGCAGTGAGACCGGGGTGCCTGGAAACACCATATATTTT.

The J gene is TRBJ1-1, the V gene TRBV4-1; D is possibly TRBD1 (5 bases). This CDR3 is 14 amino acids long. Germline V CDR1 and CDR2: MGHRA, YSYEKL. V was shortened by 0 bases and J by 11 bases, with 16 bases between the two germline ends. CDR3 DNA: TGCGCCAGCAGCCAAGATTGGCAGGGTTCGGCCGCTTTCTTT. Its translation: CASSQDWQGSAAFF.

In its sample, this clone was seen once. This chain joins TRBV19 and TRBJ1-6, with TRBD1 as a possible D gene (6 bases). Looked up from germline, CDR1 is LNHDA and CDR2 is SQIVND (reference sequence). The CDR3 contains 16 residues. Trimming took off 1 base at V and 10 bases at J, with 17 bases between the two ends. DNA of the CDR3: TGTGCCAGTAGTATAGCGCCGGGACCTACAGGGTCACCCCTCCACTTT. Its translation: CASSIAPGPTGSPLHF.

The chain links TRBV14 to TRBJ1-1; 9 bases match TRBD1. V gave up 1 base and J gave up 7 bases; unmatched junction bases: 7. Germline CDR1 SGHDN, CDR2 FVKESK. This CDR3 spans 15 amino acids. The CDR3 is CASSQAFRGQGEAFF. As DNA, the CDR3 is TGTGCCAGCAGCCAAGCATTTAGGGGACAGGGTGAAGCTTTCTTT.

V gene TRBV30 combines with J gene TRBJ2-2; D gene ambiguous. V was clipped by 1 base and J by 3 bases, with 3 bases between them. Germline V gene lookup returns CDR1 GTSNPN and CDR2 SVGIG (reference sequence). This CDR3 has 12 residues. CDR3 in amino acids: CAWSADTGELFF. For the CDR3, the DNA is TGTGCCTGGAGTGCGGACACCGGGGAGCTGTTTTTT.

The CDR3 here is CASSSPNEKLFF. CDR3 nucleotides: TGTGCCAGCAGCTCCCCTAATGAAAAACTGTTTTTT. The V and J genes are TRBV6-6 and TRBJ1-4; D is unresolved. CDR1 is MNHNY and CDR2 is SVGAGI in the germline V gene (reference sequence). The V end lost 6 bases, the J end lost 3 bases, and 5 bases lay between the germline ends. CDR3 size: 12 residues.